The clone carrying this T cell receptor beta chain came up once. Its antigen remains unknown. The germline CDR1 and CDR2 sequences are MNHEY and SVGAGI. The length of the CDR3 is 15 residues. V was clipped by 6 bases and J by 1 base; unmatched bases: 5. These data come from a study of T cell responses to AZD1222 COVID-19 vaccine. Assay used: immunoSEQ multiplex PCR; TCRdb lists only in-frame clones, some missing. The sample includes about 120,000 clones, around nine tenths seen only once; the top ten take 15%. General study findings and limits: It was only after the peak T cell response that any repertoires were sampled.

The sequence derives from an adult who received the AZD1222 COVID-19 vaccine. The V gene is TRBV6-5, the J gene TRBJ2-2; the match to TRBD1 covers 7 bases. The sequences come from peripheral blood, collected 28 days after the second AZD1222 dose. CDR3 region: CASRLQGMNTGELFF. CDR3 nucleotide sequence: TGTGCCAGCAGATTACAGGGGATGAACACCGGGGAGCTGTTTTTT.